This T cell receptor beta chain comes out of a study of control samples from healthy donors and cancer patients. The CDR3 has 16 residues. In germline, CDR1 is SGDLS, CDR2 YYNGEE. The trim removed 5 bases at V and 1 base at J, leaving 9 bases unmatched. Libraries were prepared by immunoSEQ multiplex PCR; TCRdb keeps only in-frame clonotypes and omits some of them. Counted here are some 120,000 clones, about 91% occurring once; the ten biggest clones make up 8.5% to 10%. The rearrangement joins TRBV9 to TRBJ1-1, with 9 bases lining up with TRBD1. The sequencing input was blood. The sequence came from a man aged 18 to 30 in good health. This chain's CDR3 is CASSVHPGQGNTEAFF. The CDR3 bases are TGTGCCAGCAGTGTCCATCCGGGACAGGGGAACACTGAAGCTTTCTTT. The entire variable domain, with the rest obtained from reference TRBV9 and TRBJ1-1, is as follows: DSGVTQTPKHLITATGQRVTLRCSPRSGDLSVYWYQQSLDQGLQFLIQYYNGEERAKGNILERFSAQQFPDLHSELNLSSLELGDSALYFCASSVHPGQGNTEAFFGQGTRLTVV.